The rows below give T cell receptor beta chains drawn from one sample of a study of CD8+CD57+ T cells in acquired aplastic anemia. TCRdb processed the reads anew with MiXCR; each CDR3 protein has one entry. This table holds just over 400,000 distinct CDR3 sequences, roughly 68% found once. What was sequenced was sorted CD4+, CD8+, or CD8+CD57+ T cells (not recorded which) from PBMCs. The source of these receptors is a human donor in good health, serving as a control. The CDR3 runs from the conserved cysteine through the conserved F or W. Fields, in order: D gene, J gene, V gene, clone size, CDR3 DNA, CDR3 protein. The D gene is left open where the match is weak. Where a row states a size, it is once, few, many or the class of an expanded clone; other rows omit it.

d_gene: TRBD1
j_gene: TRBJ2-2
v_gene: TRBV4-1
abundance: .
CDR3nt: TGCGCCAGCAGCCAAGGACAGGGGGCCTGGGAGCTGTTTTTT
CDR3aa: CASSQGQGAWELFF

d_gene: TRBD1
j_gene: TRBJ1-1
v_gene: TRBV7-9
abundance: .
CDR3nt: TGTGCCAGCAGCACAACAGGGGGGACCTATGGCTACACCGCTTTCTTT
CDR3aa: CASSTTGGTYGYTAFF

d_gene: TRBD2
j_gene: TRBJ2-1
v_gene: TRBV5-1
abundance: .
CDR3nt: TGCGCCAGCAGCTGGGCAGCGGGGGCCAACAATGAGCAGTTCTTC
CDR3aa: CASSWAAGANNEQFF

d_gene: .
j_gene: TRBJ1-1
v_gene: TRBV7-2
abundance: many
CDR3nt: TGTGCCAGCAGCTTAGAAGGTACAGGGTATGCCTGGATCACTGAAGCTTTCTTT
CDR3aa: CASSLEGTGYAWITEAFF

d_gene: TRBD1
j_gene: TRBJ1-6
v_gene: TRBV6-5
abundance: .
CDR3nt: TGTGCCAGCAGTTACAGGGCAGGGGGCTTGAATAATTCACCCCTCCACTTT
CDR3aa: CASSYRAGGLNNSPLHF

d_gene: .
j_gene: TRBJ1-6
v_gene: TRBV5-1
abundance: .
CDR3nt: TGTGCCAGCAGCCCGGCCTCGGGCTTGGGATCACCCCTCCACTTT
CDR3aa: CASSPASGLGSPLHF

d_gene: TRBD1
j_gene: TRBJ1-1
v_gene: TRBV10-3
abundance: .
CDR3nt: TGTGCCATCGGGCAACAGGGGGAGAACACTGAAGCTTTCTTT
CDR3aa: CAIGQQGENTEAFF

d_gene: .
j_gene: TRBJ1-1
v_gene: TRBV10-3
abundance: many
CDR3nt: TGTGCCATCAGTGGCCAAGGGACCGTGGGGACTGAAGCTTTCTTT
CDR3aa: CAISGQGTVGTEAFF

d_gene: .
j_gene: TRBJ1-6
v_gene: TRBV12-5
abundance: .
CDR3nt: TGTGCCAGCAGCTTTAGTCAGACAAATTCACCCCTCCACTTT
CDR3aa: CASSFSQTNSPLHF

d_gene: TRBD2
j_gene: TRBJ2-3
v_gene: TRBV19
abundance: many
CDR3nt: TGTGCCAGTAGGATAGGACTAGCGGTAGATACGCAGTATTTT
CDR3aa: CASRIGLAVDTQYF

d_gene: .
j_gene: TRBJ1-1
v_gene: TRBV20-1
abundance: many
CDR3nt: TGCAGTGCTCCGAATGGAGGGAACACTGAAGCTTTCTTT
CDR3aa: CSAPNGGNTEAFF

d_gene: .
j_gene: TRBJ1-1
v_gene: TRBV29-1
abundance: .
CDR3nt: TGCAGCGTAGGTGGTGGGAGAAAAACTGAAGCTTTCTTT
CDR3aa: CSVGGGRKTEAFF

d_gene: TRBD1
j_gene: TRBJ2-7
v_gene: TRBV5-1
abundance: .
CDR3nt: TGTGCCAGCAGCGACGTCGGACAGGCTTACGAGCAGTACTTC
CDR3aa: CASSDVGQAYEQYF

d_gene: TRBD1
j_gene: TRBJ1-6
v_gene: TRBV20-1
abundance: .
CDR3nt: TGCAGTGCTACGGGACAGGGTGAAAAACCCCTCCACTTT
CDR3aa: CSATGQGEKPLHF

d_gene: TRBD1
j_gene: TRBJ2-5
v_gene: TRBV20-1
abundance: .
CDR3nt: TGCAGTGCTAGAGCTGGGACAGGGGGCCTTCTAGGACAAGAGACCCAGTACTTC
CDR3aa: CSARAGTGGLLGQETQYF

d_gene: .
j_gene: TRBJ2-2
v_gene: TRBV5-5
abundance: .
CDR3nt: TGTGCCAGCAGCTTGCGGGGGCCGGGTCGGTTAACCGGGGAGCTGTTTTTT
CDR3aa: CASSLRGPGRLTGELFF

d_gene: .
j_gene: TRBJ1-5
v_gene: TRBV20-1
abundance: many
CDR3nt: TGCAGTGCTAGTTCCCCAGGGGAGACATATAGCAATCAGCCCCAGCATTTT
CDR3aa: CSASSPGETYSNQPQHF

d_gene: .
j_gene: TRBJ1-1
v_gene: TRBV5-4
abundance: many
CDR3nt: TGTGCCAGCAGCTTCTATGGGCTGGCTCGTGGAGACACTGAAGCTTTCTTT
CDR3aa: CASSFYGLARGDTEAFF

d_gene: .
j_gene: TRBJ2-3
v_gene: TRBV15
abundance: .
CDR3nt: TGTGCCACCAGCAGGACAGTTACGCCGTATTTT
CDR3aa: CATSRTVTPYF

d_gene: .
j_gene: TRBJ2-5
v_gene: TRBV7-9
abundance: .
CDR3nt: TGTGCCAGCAGCCCCCGGGAAGAGACCCAGTCCTTC
CDR3aa: CASSPREETQSF

d_gene: .
j_gene: TRBJ2-3
v_gene: TRBV19
abundance: many
CDR3nt: TGTGCCAGTACCGATGGTCACCTCACAGATACGCAGTATTTT
CDR3aa: CASTDGHLTDTQYF

d_gene: .
j_gene: TRBJ2-5
v_gene: TRBV7-2
abundance: .
CDR3nt: TGTGCCAGCAGCTTAGCTCTGGACCAGCACCACCATTTTTTC
CDR3aa: CASSLALDQHHHFF

d_gene: .
j_gene: TRBJ1-2
v_gene: TRBV9
abundance: .
CDR3nt: TGTGCCACCAGTGACCGTACAGGGAAGCAAAATGGCTACACCTTC
CDR3aa: CATSDRTGKQNGYTF

d_gene: .
j_gene: TRBJ2-5
v_gene: TRBV27
abundance: many
CDR3nt: TGTGCCAGCAGTTCCCGGGGGTACCAAGAGACCCAGTACTTC
CDR3aa: CASSSRGYQETQYF

d_gene: .
j_gene: TRBJ1-6
v_gene: TRBV2
abundance: few
CDR3nt: TGTGCCAGCACTACCGGTGATTCACCCCTCCACTTT
CDR3aa: CASTTGDSPLHF

d_gene: TRBD1
j_gene: TRBJ1-2
v_gene: TRBV19
abundance: many
CDR3nt: TGTGCCAGTCGGGACAGGGACGTCGATGGCTACACCTTC
CDR3aa: CASRDRDVDGYTF

d_gene: TRBD1
j_gene: TRBJ2-7
v_gene: TRBV7-2
abundance: .
CDR3nt: TGTGCCAGCAGCTTTTCAGGGGGCATGAACACCGAAGCTTACTTC
CDR3aa: CASSFSGGMNTEAYF

d_gene: .
j_gene: TRBJ2-7
v_gene: TRBV5-8
abundance: many
CDR3nt: TGTGCCAGCAGCAAGGAGACAGGCACCTACGAGCAGTACTTC
CDR3aa: CASSKETGTYEQYF

d_gene: .
j_gene: TRBJ2-1
v_gene: TRBV7-3
abundance: .
CDR3nt: TGTGCCAGCAGCTTACGACTATACAAAGAGCAGTTCTTC
CDR3aa: CASSLRLYKEQFF

d_gene: TRBD1
j_gene: TRBJ1-6
v_gene: TRBV2
abundance: .
CDR3nt: TGTGCCAGCAGCCGACAGGGGCCTAATTCCCGCCTCCACTTT
CDR3aa: CASSRQGPNSRLHF

d_gene: .
j_gene: TRBJ1-4
v_gene: TRBV7-9
abundance: .
CDR3nt: TGTGCCACCTCCTGGGCGTTGGGTGAAAAACTGTTTTTT
CDR3aa: CATSWALGEKLFF

d_gene: TRBD1
j_gene: TRBJ2-7
v_gene: TRBV11-3
abundance: .
CDR3nt: TGTGCCAGCAGCTTAGCTTCCAGGACAGGGCTATACTTC
CDR3aa: CASSLASRTGLYF

d_gene: .
j_gene: TRBJ1-6
v_gene: TRBV24-1
abundance: .
CDR3nt: TGTGCCACCAGTAAGGCCGAATATTCACCCCTCCACTTT
CDR3aa: CATSKAEYSPLHF

d_gene: .
j_gene: TRBJ2-5
v_gene: TRBV6-4
abundance: .
CDR3nt: TGTGCCAGCAGTCGACAGGATCAAGAGACCCAGTACTTC
CDR3aa: CASSRQDQETQYF

d_gene: TRBD1
j_gene: TRBJ1-1
v_gene: TRBV5-1
abundance: .
CDR3nt: TGTGCCAGCAGACAAAAGGGGGCGAACTCTGAAGCTTTCTTT
CDR3aa: CASRQKGANSEAFF

d_gene: .
j_gene: TRBJ2-5
v_gene: TRBV5-5
abundance: .
CDR3nt: TGTGCCAGCAGCTTGCCAGGGTGGCGGACCCAGTACTTC
CDR3aa: CASSLPGWRTQYF

d_gene: .
j_gene: TRBJ1-1
v_gene: TRBV10-2
abundance: .
CDR3nt: TGCGCCAGCAGCTTGGAGCGATACACTGAAGCTTTCTTT
CDR3aa: CASSLERYTEAFF

d_gene: .
j_gene: TRBJ1-1
v_gene: TRBV7-2
abundance: .
CDR3nt: TGTGCCAGCAGCCACGTCCCGGGCGTGATCACTGGAACTTTCTTT
CDR3aa: CASSHVPGVITGTFF

d_gene: .
j_gene: TRBJ2-7
v_gene: TRBV6-1
abundance: many
CDR3nt: TGTGCCAGCAGTGCTAGTGGCTCCCTTTCCTACGAGCAGTACTTC
CDR3aa: CASSASGSLSYEQYF

d_gene: .
j_gene: TRBJ1-6
v_gene: TRBV7-3
abundance: .
CDR3nt: TGTGCCACCAGCCGAGATAGCAATTCGCCCCTCCACTTT
CDR3aa: CATSRDSNSPLHF

d_gene: .
j_gene: TRBJ1-4
v_gene: TRBV4-3
abundance: once
CDR3nt: TGCACCGTCAGACGGCGGAATGAAAAACTGTTTTTT
CDR3aa: CTVRRRNEKLFF

d_gene: TRBD1
j_gene: TRBJ1-6
v_gene: TRBV7-6
abundance: .
CDR3nt: TGTGCCAGCAGCTCTGACGCGGGACAGGTTAATCAGCCCCTCCACTTT
CDR3aa: CASSSDAGQVNQPLHF